The clone carrying this T cell receptor (beta chain) has a single count. Relapsing-remitting disease, either stable or active, was present in the multiple sclerosis controls, who were treatment-naive patients. TEMRA cells were FACS-enriched, with CD8+ and CD4+ T cells isolated negatively. This CDR3 is 15 amino acids long. The V and J ends lost 4 bases and 2 bases respectively, with 13 bases between them. Germline lookup yields CDR1 SGHRS and CDR2 YFSETQ. These data originate in a study of CD8 T cells in Susac syndrome. RNA, at about 0.45 to 1 ug, was reverse transcribed with random hexamers. TCRdb reprocessed the immunoSEQ multiplex PCR reads with MiXCR, giving one entry per CDR3 protein. The profile covers about 200,000 distinct CDR3 sequences, with approximately 95% appearing a single time and 0.082% taken by the ten largest.

The chain uses TRBV5-1 and TRBJ1-3; possible D gene TRBD1, 6 bases. The specimen was CD4+ T cells from PBMCs. The TCR comes from a human donor with multiple sclerosis. The CDR3 loop is CASSRGQPAGNTIYF. The CDR3 DNA reads as TGCGCCAGCAGCCGGGGACAACCAGCTGGAAACACCATATATTTT.